This TCR beta chain was observed in a study of vaccination effects on CD4 cells after COVID-19. Study results and limitations: Clones that were induced by infection or by vaccine showed marked contraction late after vaccination.

Some clones are missing from TCRdb's copy, which holds only in-frame ones; the method was immunoSEQ multiplex PCR. Of more than 20,000 clones listed, about 71% are singletons. Points on this clone: What it binds is not known.

Using viral peptide pools, the ViraFEST assay grew out antigen-specific CD4+ T cells prior to sequencing. Following 10 days of culture, CD4+ T cells were isolated. Nucleocapsid antibodies were negative in the vaccine recipients, who had never had SARS-CoV-2 infection. Researchers reported culturing 2 million or so PBMC in each well, adding approximately 9.4 IU/ml IL-2 and roughly 11 ug/ml peptides. Trimming removed 5 bases from V and 2 bases from J, with 31 bases in between. From germline, CDR1 is MDHEN and CDR2 SYDVKM. CDR3 length: 21 amino acids. Material: CD4+ T cells from PBMCs cultured with HCoV-OC43 spike peptides, obtained before COVID-19 vaccination. The subset is: HCoV-OC43 spike overlapping peptide pool stimulation. The sequence was collected from a human donor who received a COVID-19 vaccine. The rearrangement links TRBV28 to TRBJ1-5; D perhaps matches TRBD1 (6 bases). This chain's CDR3 is CASSPRGWGGAKQLGNQPQHF. CDR3 in DNA: TGTGCCAGCAGTCCCCGTGGTTGGGGGGGGGCCAAACAGTTAGGCAATCAGCCCCAGCATTTT.